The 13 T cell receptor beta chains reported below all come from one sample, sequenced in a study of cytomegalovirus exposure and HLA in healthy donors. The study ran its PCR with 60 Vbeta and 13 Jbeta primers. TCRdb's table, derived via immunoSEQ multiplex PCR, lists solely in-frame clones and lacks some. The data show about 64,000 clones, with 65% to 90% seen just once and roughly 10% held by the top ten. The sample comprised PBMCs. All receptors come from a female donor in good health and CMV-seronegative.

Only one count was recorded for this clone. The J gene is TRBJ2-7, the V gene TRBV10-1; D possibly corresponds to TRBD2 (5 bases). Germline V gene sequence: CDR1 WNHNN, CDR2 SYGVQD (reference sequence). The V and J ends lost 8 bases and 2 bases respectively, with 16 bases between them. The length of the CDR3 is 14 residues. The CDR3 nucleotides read TGCGCCAGCTATGAAGACGGGATCGCCTACGAGCAGTACTTC. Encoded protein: CASYEDGIAYEQYF.

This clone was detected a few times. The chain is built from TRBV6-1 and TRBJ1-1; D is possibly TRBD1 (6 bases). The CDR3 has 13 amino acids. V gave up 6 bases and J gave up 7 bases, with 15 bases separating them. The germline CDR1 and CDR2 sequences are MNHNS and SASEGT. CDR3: CASSVMTGYEAFF. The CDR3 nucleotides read TGTGCCAGCAGCGTAATGACAGGTTATGAAGCTTTCTTT.

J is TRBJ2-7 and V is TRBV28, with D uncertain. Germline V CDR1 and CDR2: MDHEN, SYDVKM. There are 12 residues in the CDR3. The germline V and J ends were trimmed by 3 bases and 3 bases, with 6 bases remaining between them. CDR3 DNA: TGTGCCAGCAGTTTGAACAACTACGAGCAGTACTTC. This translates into CASSLNNYEQYF.

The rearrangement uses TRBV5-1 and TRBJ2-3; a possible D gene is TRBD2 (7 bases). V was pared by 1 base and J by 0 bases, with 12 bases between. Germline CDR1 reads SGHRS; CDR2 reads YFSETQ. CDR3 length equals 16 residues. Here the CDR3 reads CASSLRGGLSTDTQYF. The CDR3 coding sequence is TGCGCCAGCAGCTTGAGGGGGGGTCTTAGCACAGATACGCAGTATTTT.

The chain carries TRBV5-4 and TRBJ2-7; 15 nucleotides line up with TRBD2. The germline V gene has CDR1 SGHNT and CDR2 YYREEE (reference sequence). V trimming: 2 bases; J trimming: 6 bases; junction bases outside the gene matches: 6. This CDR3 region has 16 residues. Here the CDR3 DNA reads TGTGCCAGCAGCTTTCCGGGACTAGCGGGAGGTGGCGAGCAGTACTTC. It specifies CASSFPGLAGGGEQYF.

The CDR3 here is CASSPLAGGPGYNEQFF. CDR3 sequence (DNA): TGTGCCAGCAGCCCACTAGCGGGAGGCCCCGGCTACAATGAGCAGTTCTTC. The chain links TRBV5-6 to TRBJ2-1; 12 nucleotides agree with TRBD2. The germline V gene has CDR1 SGHDT and CDR2 YYEEEE. The CDR3 length is 17 residues. Germline trimming cut 4 bases from V and 3 bases from J; bases unmatched to any gene: 8.

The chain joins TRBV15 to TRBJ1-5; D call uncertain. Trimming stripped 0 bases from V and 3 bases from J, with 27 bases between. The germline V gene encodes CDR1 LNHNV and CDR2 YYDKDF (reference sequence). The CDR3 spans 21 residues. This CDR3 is CATSREPVMSDPQNNNQPQHF. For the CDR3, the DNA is TGTGCCACCAGCAGAGAACCCGTGATGTCCGATCCACAAAATAACAATCAGCCCCAGCATTTT.

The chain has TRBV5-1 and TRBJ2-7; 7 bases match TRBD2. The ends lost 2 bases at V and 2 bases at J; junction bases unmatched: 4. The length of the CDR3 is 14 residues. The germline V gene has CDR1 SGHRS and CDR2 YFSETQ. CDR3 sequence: CASSLAGSPYEQYF. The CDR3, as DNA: TGCGCCAGCAGCTTAGCGGGGAGTCCCTACGAGCAGTACTTC.

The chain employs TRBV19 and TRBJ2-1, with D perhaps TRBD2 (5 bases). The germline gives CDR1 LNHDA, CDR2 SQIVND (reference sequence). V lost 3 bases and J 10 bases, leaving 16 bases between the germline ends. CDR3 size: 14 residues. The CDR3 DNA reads TGTGCCAGTAGTATTAACGGGGTACAAGTAGAGCAGTTCTTC. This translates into CASSINGVQVEQFF.

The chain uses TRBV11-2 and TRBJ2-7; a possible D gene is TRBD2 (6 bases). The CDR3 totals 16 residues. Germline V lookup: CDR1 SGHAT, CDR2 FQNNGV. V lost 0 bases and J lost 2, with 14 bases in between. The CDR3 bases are TGTGCCAGCAGCTTAGATCCTTCGGGGGTGGCCTACGAGCAGTACTTC. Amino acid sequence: CASSLDPSGVAYEQYF.

CDR3 sequence (DNA): TGTGCCAGCAGCCACGGCCGGGCGGGAGTTACGGAGACCCAGTACTTC. This translates into CASSHGRAGVTETQYF. The V gene is TRBV11-3, the J gene TRBJ2-5; 7 bases line up with TRBD2. The J segment lost 5 bases and the V segment lost 5 bases, leaving 14 bases of the junction unmatched. CDR3 size: 16 residues. CDR1 is SGHNT, CDR2 YENEEA, per germline.

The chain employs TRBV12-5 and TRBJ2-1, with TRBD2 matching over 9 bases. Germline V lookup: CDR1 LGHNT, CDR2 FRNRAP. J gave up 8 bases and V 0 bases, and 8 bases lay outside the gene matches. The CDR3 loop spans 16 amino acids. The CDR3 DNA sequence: TGTGCTAGTGGTTTGGTACAGCTAGCGGGGCTGTATGAGCAGTTCTTC. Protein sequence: CASGLVQLAGLYEQFF.

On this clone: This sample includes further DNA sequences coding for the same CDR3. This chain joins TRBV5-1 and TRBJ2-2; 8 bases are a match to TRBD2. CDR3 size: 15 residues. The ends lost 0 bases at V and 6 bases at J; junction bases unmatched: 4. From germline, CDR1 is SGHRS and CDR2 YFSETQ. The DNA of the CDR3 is TGCGCCAGCAGCTTGGTCGGACTAGCAGCCGGGGAGCTGTTTTTT. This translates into CASSLVGLAAGELFF.